The 15 T cell receptor beta chains listed next were all sequenced from one sample in a study of blood T cells in healthy people across ages. The second PCR ran about 6 to 12 cycles with a sample-barcoded 5' primer and J-beta primers. TCRdb re-called the 5' RACE reads through MiXCR, storing one row per CDR3 protein. The data hold around 1,500,000 distinct CDR3 sequences, with under 30% observed a single time. The sequenced sample was blood. The receptor set was obtained from a woman aged 25 to 45 in good health.

This clonotype was counted ten times or more. The rearrangement joins TRBV4-3 to TRBJ2-1; 10 bases are shared with TRBD1. With V trimmed by 2 bases and J by 6 bases, 10 bases remained unmatched. Germline V gene data show CDR1 as LGHNA and CDR2 as YSLEER. This CDR3 spans 17 amino acids. The CDR3 DNA follows: TGCGCCAGCAGCCAACAACGGACAGGGGGTTATCGCAATGAGCAGTTCTTC. Encoded protein: CASSQQRTGGYRNEQFF.

To note about this clonotype: An end of the junction does not agree with germline; a read error may underlie this. The rearrangement links TRBV3-1 to TRBJ2-7; D uncertain. CDR1 and CDR2 (germline): LGHDT, YNNKEL (reference sequence). The CDR3 has 14 residues. In DNA, the CDR3 is TGTGCCGGCAGCCAAGACAAGGCAGCCTACGAGCAGTACTTC. Its protein is CAGSQDKAAYEQYF.

This clonotype was counted ten times or more. The rearrangement links TRBV5-6 to TRBJ2-1; D not certain. Germline V gene data show CDR1 as SGHDT and CDR2 as YYEEEE. The CDR3 is 16 residues long. Trimming took off 1 base at V and 1 base at J, with 12 bases between the two ends. The CDR3, as DNA: TGTGCCAGCAGCTTGAGGGTTTCTGCGTCCTACAATGAGCAGTTCTTC. Translated, it gives CASSLRVSASYNEQFF.

This clonotype has just a few counts. The genes are TRBV29-1 and TRBJ2-5, with D perhaps TRBD2 (6 bases). The closer fit of TRBJ2-7 to the DNA end suggests the J call may be wrong. In germline, CDR1 is SQVTM, CDR2 ANQGSEA. CDR3 length: 12 residues. CDR3 sequence (DNA): TGCAGCGTGGAGGGCGCCCTTGGCGAGCAGTACTTC. This encodes CSVEGALGEQYF.

A few counts support this clonotype. The chain combines TRBV14 with TRBJ2-3; tentative D call: TRBD2 (6 bases). Trimming took off 1 base at V and 0 bases at J, with 11 bases between the two ends. CDR3 length: 16 residues. Per germline, CDR1 SGHDN and CDR2 FVKESK. This CDR3 is CASSQAEGGSTDTQYF. CDR3 in DNA: TGTGCCAGCAGCCAAGCCGAAGGAGGGAGCACAGATACGCAGTATTTT.

This clonotype was counted a few times. The chain employs TRBV29-1 and TRBJ1-1; D unclear. The germline V gene has CDR1 SQVTM and CDR2 ANQGSEA. The CDR3 contains 12 residues. Trimming cost V 7 bases and J 1 base, with 10 bases left between them. CDR3 loop: CSGTQSNTEAFF. For the CDR3, the DNA is TGCAGCGGAACTCAGTCGAACACTGAAGCTTTCTTT. The variable domain in full, with the rest retrieved from reference TRBV29-1 and TRBJ1-1, is SAVISQKPSRDICQRGTSLTIQCQVDSQVTMMFWYRQQPGQSLTLIATANQGSEATYESGFVIDKFPISRPNLTFSTLTVSNMSPEDSSIYLCSGTQSNTEAFFGQGTRLTVV.

This clonotype was seen at least ten times. J is TRBJ2-7 and V is TRBV3-1, with 14 bases that match TRBD2. The junction had 10 bases not matched to a gene; V was cut back by 1 base and J by 8 bases. The germline CDR1 and CDR2 sequences are LGHDT and YNNKEL (reference sequence). The CDR3 length is 17 residues. The DNA for the CDR3 is TGTGCCAGCAGCCAAGCAACCGGGACTAGCGGGAGTTCCAAGCAGTACTTC. Translated, it gives CASSQATGTSGSSKQYF.

This clonotype was detected once. The chain carries TRBV20-1 and TRBJ1-3; tentatively, D is TRBD1 (6 bases). Germline values: CDR1 DFQATT, CDR2 SNEGSKA (reference sequence). The CDR3 extends over 11 amino acids. V was trimmed by 6 bases and J by 3 bases, leaving 6 bases between them. CDR3 loop: CSADSGNTIYF. The CDR3 DNA sequence: TGCAGTGCGGACAGTGGAAACACCATATATTTT.

The chain is built from TRBV2 and TRBJ2-1; 7 bases fit TRBD2. Germline loops: CDR1 SNHLY, CDR2 FYNNEI. The J segment lost 3 bases and the V segment lost 8 bases, leaving 10 bases of the junction unmatched. The CDR3 length is 15 residues. The CDR3 bases are TGTGCCAGCGGGGAGAGGACTAGTGGCTACAATGAGCAGTTCTTC. Amino acid sequence: CASGERTSGYNEQFF.

With respect to this clonotype: The junction departs from germline at one end; a sequencing error may be responsible. The chain has TRBV5-1 and TRBJ1-2, with D possibly TRBD1 on 5 matching bases. The CDR3 runs to 17 residues. Germline V lookup: CDR1 SGHRS, CDR2 YFSETQ. The CDR3 loop is CAGSLDYGSGTRLGYTF. The DNA of the CDR3 is TGCGCCGGCAGCTTGGATTACGGCTCCGGGACCCGGTTGGGCTACACCTTC.

CDR3 in DNA: TGCGCCAGCAGCTTGGGGCCGACAGATCTGAACACTGAAGCTTTCTTT. Its protein is CASSLGPTDLNTEAFF. V gene TRBV5-1 combines with J gene TRBJ1-1, with a possible D match to TRBD1 (5 bases). This CDR3 comprises 16 residues. In germline, CDR1 is SGHRS, CDR2 YFSETQ. V lost 0 bases, J lost 0 bases, and 12 bases lay in between.

This clonotype appeared a few times. The chain couples TRBV6-2 or TRBV6-3 to TRBJ1-6; no firm D call. V gave up 6 bases and J gave up 0 bases, with 12 bases separating them. In germline, CDR1 is MNHEY, CDR2 SVGEGT. This CDR3 contains 16 residues. The CDR3 region is CASRSTRSSYNSPLHF. Written as DNA, the CDR3 is TGTGCCAGCAGGTCGACAAGGAGCTCCTATAATTCACCCCTCCACTTT.

This clonotype was seen only a few times. The CDR3 here is CASSLAAGGHQPQHF. In DNA, the CDR3 is TGTGCCAGCAGCTTAGCGGCAGGGGGCCATCAGCCCCAGCATTTT. This chain links TRBV7-2 with TRBJ1-5, with 8 bases matching TRBD1. Germline loops: CDR1 SGHTA, CDR2 FQGNSA. V lost 0 bases and J lost 5; bases outside the gene matches: 3. The CDR3 covers 15 residues.

This clonotype appeared a single time. A read error may be the cause here, since a much bigger clone is one base away. The chain carries TRBV4-1 and TRBJ2-5; D ambiguous. The germline CDR1 and CDR2 sequences are MGHRA and YSYEKL. This CDR3 comprises 13 residues. The CDR3 DNA sequence: TGCACCAGCAGCCAAGTCTTAAGGGAGACCCAGTACTTC. It yields the protein CTSSQVLRETQYF.

Details on this clonotype: An end of the junction differs from the germline gene, which may be a read error. The chain recombines TRBV5-1 with TRBJ1-4, with 9 bases fitting TRBD1. Germline-derived CDR1 and CDR2 are SGHRS and YFSETQ. The CDR3 length is 15 residues. As DNA, the CDR3 is TGCGCCAGCAGCGGACAGGGGCAGAGTAATGAAAAACGGTTTTTT. Its translation is CASSGQGQSNEKRFF.